This T cell receptor (beta chain) was observed in a study of human T cells and chemical hapten exposure. During construction of the library, unique molecular identifiers were attached to individual cDNA molecules for quantitative, reproducible TCR counting. TCRdb called the RACE reads again in MiXCR, with one record for every CDR3 protein. The sample has about 40,000 distinct CDR3 sequences; approximately 3.4% are singletons. The V gene lost 0 bases and the J gene lost 3 bases, with 6 bases spanning the gap. The V gene's germline CDR1 is MGHDK and CDR2 SYGVNS. CDR3 length: 14 residues. As to time point: patch test 2, 6 weeks after DPC sensitization. Treatment here: therapeutic diphenylcyclopropenone sensitization with weekly scalp DPC. This clonotype appeared many times.

The sample consisted of whole blood, taken in connection with sensitization to the hapten diphenylcyclopropenone (DPC). The V and J genes are TRBV25-1 and TRBJ2-1; no definite D call. The TCR originated in a man between 40 and 49 years old with alopecia areata. Some clones in this sample may be carry-over from other donors' samples. CDR3 DNA: TGTGCCAGCAGTGAATATACAGACTACAATGAGCAGTTCTTC. This codes for CASSEYTDYNEQFF.